This T cell receptor beta chain was identified during a study of spatial heterogeneity in lung cancer. Overall study: The average appearance count of each unique TCR and UMI combination in raw reads was more than ten.

A unique molecular identifier was attached to every TCR cDNA molecule. From the 5' RACE reads, TCRdb called clonotypes with MiXCR, one entry per CDR3 protein. The table lists 7,500 to 9,000 distinct CDR3 sequences, about 9.6% of them singletons. Time point noted: sample taken at primary tumor resection. Donation came from roughly 72 patients with untreated early-stage non-small cell lung cancer. The V end lost 0 bases, the J end lost 1 base, and 12 bases lay between the germline ends. Germline V gives CDR1 MNHEY, CDR2 SVGAGI. The CDR3 spans 16 residues. There are many counts of this clonotype. This sample comprised normal lung tissue next to the tumor, obtained at surgery. This receptor was taken from a male donor with early-stage non-small cell lung cancer. The rearrangement joins TRBV6-5 to TRBJ1-1; TRBD1 might be the D (5 bases). The CDR3 DNA reads as TGTGCCAGCAGTTACTCGTGGGGGTCGCCGAACACTGAAGCTTTCTTT. It is translated as CASSYSWGSPNTEAFF.